This TCR beta chain came from a study of blood T cell repertoires in COVID-19. Study information: The cDNA or gDNA used as material had been derived from T cells, B-cell-depleted T cells, or PBMCs.

Trimming took 1 base from V and 4 from J, leaving 5 bases between them. This CDR3 is 13 amino acids long. CDR1 LNHNV and CDR2 YYDKDF come from the germline V gene (reference sequence). As originally analysed: The assay estimated nucleated cells by amplifying reference gene primers. Using immunoSEQ multiplex PCR, the repertoire was profiled, and TCRdb retains in-frame clones only, with some absent. V, J and clone size reflect that table, while D and trimming were determined from the DNA. The sample includes about 400,000 clones, nearly 90% of them seen just once. This sequence joins TRBV15 and TRBJ1-5; D ambiguous. Sequencing input: PBMCs or T cells enriched from blood (not recorded which). The receptor was derived from a woman aged 40 to 49 with acute COVID-19. The CDR3 DNA reads TGTGCCACCAGCAGAGCAGGAAATCAGCCCCAGCATTTT. Protein sequence: CATSRAGNQPQHF.